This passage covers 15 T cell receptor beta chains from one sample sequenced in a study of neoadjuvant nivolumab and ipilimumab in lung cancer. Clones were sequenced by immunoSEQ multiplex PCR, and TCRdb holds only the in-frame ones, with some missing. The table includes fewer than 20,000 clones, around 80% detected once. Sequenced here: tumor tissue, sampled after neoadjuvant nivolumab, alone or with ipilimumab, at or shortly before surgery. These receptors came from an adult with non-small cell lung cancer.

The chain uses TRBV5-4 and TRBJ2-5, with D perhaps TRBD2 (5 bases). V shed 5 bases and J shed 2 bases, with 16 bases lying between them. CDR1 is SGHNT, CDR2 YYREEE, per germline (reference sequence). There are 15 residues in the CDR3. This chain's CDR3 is CASSSRRTEQETQYF. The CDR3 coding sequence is TGTGCCAGCAGTTCCCGTCGGACTGAACAAGAGACCCAGTACTTC.

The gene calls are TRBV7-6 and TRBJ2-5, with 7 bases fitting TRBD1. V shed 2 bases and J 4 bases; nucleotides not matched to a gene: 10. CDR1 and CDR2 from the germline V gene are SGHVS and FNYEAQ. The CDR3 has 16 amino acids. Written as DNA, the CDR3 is TGTGCCAGCAGCTTATTACGTTACTCAGGGGGAGAGACCCAGTACTTC. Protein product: CASSLLRYSGGETQYF.

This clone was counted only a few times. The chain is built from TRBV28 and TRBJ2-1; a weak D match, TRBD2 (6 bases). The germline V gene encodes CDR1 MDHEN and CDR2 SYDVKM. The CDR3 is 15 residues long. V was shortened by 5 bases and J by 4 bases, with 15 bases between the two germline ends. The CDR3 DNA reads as TGTGCCAGCAGTCGTCGGGGGACCCGGTACAATGAGCAGTTCTTC. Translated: CASSRRGTRYNEQFF.

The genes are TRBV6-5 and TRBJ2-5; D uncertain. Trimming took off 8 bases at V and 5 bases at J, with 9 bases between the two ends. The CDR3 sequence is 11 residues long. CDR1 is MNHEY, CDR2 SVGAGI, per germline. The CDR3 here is CASGRRETQYF. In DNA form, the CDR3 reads TGTGCCAGCGGCCGTAGGGAGACCCAGTACTTC.

CDR3 in amino acids: CASSLVRGGRDTQYF. The CDR3 DNA is TGTGCCAGCAGCTTGGTCCGGGGTGGTAGAGATACGCAGTATTTT. V gene TRBV11-3 combines with J gene TRBJ2-3; D is perhaps TRBD2 (5 bases). The CDR3 length is 15 residues. Deletions cut 3 bases from V and 5 bases from J, with 15 bases between. Germline lookup yields CDR1 SGHNT and CDR2 YENEEA.

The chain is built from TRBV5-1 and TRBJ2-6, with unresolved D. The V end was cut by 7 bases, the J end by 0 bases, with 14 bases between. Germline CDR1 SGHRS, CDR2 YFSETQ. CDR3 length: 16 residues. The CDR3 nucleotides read TGCGCCAGCGCGTTCGGCGAGGTCTCTGGGGCCAACGTCCTGACTTTC. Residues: CASAFGEVSGANVLTF.

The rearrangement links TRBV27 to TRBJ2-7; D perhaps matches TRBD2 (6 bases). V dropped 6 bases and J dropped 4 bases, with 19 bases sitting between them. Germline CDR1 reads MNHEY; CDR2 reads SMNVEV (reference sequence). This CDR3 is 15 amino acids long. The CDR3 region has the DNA TGTGCCAGCAGCCCGGCGACCGGGACTCATTACGAGCAGTACTTC. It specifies CASSPATGTHYEQYF.

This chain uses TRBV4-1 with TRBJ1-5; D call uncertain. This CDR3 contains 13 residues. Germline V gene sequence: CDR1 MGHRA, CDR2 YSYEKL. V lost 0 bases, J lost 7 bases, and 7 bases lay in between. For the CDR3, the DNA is TGCGCCAGCAGCCAAGACATGGACCAGCCCCAGCATTTT. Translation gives CASSQDMDQPQHF.

The CDR3 DNA reads as TGTGCCAGCAGACGACTAGGGTATACGCAGTATTTT. Protein sequence: CASRRLGYTQYF. This rearrangement joins TRBV27 to TRBJ2-3; a weak D match, TRBD2 (6 bases). The CDR3 consists of 12 residues. Trimming took off 6 bases at V and 7 bases at J, with 11 bases between the two ends. Germline V gene data show CDR1 as MNHEY and CDR2 as SMNVEV (reference sequence).

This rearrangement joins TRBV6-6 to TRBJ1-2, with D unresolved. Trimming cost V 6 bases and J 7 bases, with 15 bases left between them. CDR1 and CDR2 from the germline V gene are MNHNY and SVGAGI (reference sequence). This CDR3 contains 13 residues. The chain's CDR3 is CASSSGVQLGYTF. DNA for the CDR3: TGTGCCAGCAGCTCTGGGGTCCAGCTTGGCTACACCTTC.

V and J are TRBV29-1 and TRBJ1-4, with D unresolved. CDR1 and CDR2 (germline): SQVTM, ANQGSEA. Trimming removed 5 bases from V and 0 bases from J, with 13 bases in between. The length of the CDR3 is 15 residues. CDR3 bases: TGCAGCGTTAGCATGGACCGCGCAACTAATGAAAAACTGTTTTTT. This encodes CSVSMDRATNEKLFF. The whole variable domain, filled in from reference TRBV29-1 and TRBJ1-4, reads SAVISQKPSRDICQRGTSLTIQCQVDSQVTMMFWYRQQPGQSLTLIATANQGSEATYESGFVIDKFPISRPNLTFSTLTVSNMSPEDSSIYLCSVSMDRATNEKLFFGSGTQLSVL.

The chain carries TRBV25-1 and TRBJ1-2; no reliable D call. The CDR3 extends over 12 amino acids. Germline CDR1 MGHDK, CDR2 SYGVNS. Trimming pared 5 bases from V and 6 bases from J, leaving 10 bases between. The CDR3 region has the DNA TGTGCCAGCAGTCGGGGTCCGGATGGCTACACCTTC. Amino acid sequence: CASSRGPDGYTF.

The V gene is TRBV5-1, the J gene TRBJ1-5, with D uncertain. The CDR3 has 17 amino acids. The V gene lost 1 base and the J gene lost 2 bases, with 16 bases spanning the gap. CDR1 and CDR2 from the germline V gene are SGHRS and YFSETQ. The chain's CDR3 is CASSLSGDPSGNQPQHF. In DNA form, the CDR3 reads TGCGCCAGCAGCTTGTCCGGTGACCCCAGCGGCAATCAGCCCCAGCATTTT.

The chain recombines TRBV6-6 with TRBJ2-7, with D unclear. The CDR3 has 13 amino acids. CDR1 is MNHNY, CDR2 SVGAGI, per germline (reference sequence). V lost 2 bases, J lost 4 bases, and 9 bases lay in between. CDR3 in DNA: TGTGCCAGCAGTTACCTAGGAGAGTACGAGCAGTACTTC. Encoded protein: CASSYLGEYEQYF.

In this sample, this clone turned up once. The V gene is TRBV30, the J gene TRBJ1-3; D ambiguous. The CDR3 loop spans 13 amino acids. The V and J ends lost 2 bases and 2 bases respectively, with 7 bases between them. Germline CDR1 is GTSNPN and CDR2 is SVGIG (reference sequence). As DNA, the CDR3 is TGTGCCTGGAGTCCCGGGCCTGGAAACACCATATATTTT. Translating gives CAWSPGPGNTIYF.